The 10 T cell receptor beta chains in this list originate from one sample, sequenced in a study of long-term antiretroviral therapy in people with HIV. Runs used v3.0 of the immunoSEQ assay and were done at survey level. Generated by immunoSEQ multiplex PCR, the TCRdb table keeps only in-frame clones and is missing some. The sample lists roughly 25,000 clones, about 80% occurring once. The sequenced sample was unsorted PBMCs, obtained 1.1 years before starting antiretroviral therapy. These receptor sequences come from a woman aged 30 to 39 with HIV.

The genes are TRBV27 and TRBJ1-2, with a weak D call TRBD1 (5 bases). V lost 5 bases to trimming and J lost 5 bases, with 6 bases between them. The CDR3 is made up of 11 amino acids. Looked up from germline, CDR1 is MNHEY and CDR2 is SMNVEV (reference sequence). CDR3 nucleotides: TGTGCCAGCAGTCCAGGGTATGGCTACACCTTC. This encodes CASSPGYGYTF.

The V and J genes are TRBV6-1 and TRBJ1-3, with D possibly TRBD1 on 5 matching bases. The germline V gene encodes CDR1 MNHNS and CDR2 SASEGT. This CDR3 has 15 residues. Trimming removed 4 bases at V and 0 bases at J, with 10 bases between. As DNA, the CDR3 is TGTGCCAGCAGTGGGACATCGAGCTCTGGAAACACCATATATTTT. This gives the protein CASSGTSSSGNTIYF.

The chain employs TRBV30 and TRBJ1-5; D gene ambiguous. Germline V gene sequence: CDR1 GTSNPN, CDR2 SVGIG (reference sequence). Trimming left V 2 bases short and J 7 bases short, with 12 bases between. This CDR3 is built from 13 residues. CDR3 protein: CAWSLGVGQPQHF. DNA for the CDR3: TGTGCCTGGAGTCTGGGTGTGGGACAGCCCCAGCATTTT. Drawing the rest from reference TRBV30 and TRBJ1-5, the complete variable domain is SQTIHQWPATLVQPVGSPLSLECTVEGTSNPNLYWYRQAAGRGLQLLFYSVGIGQISSEVPQNLSASRPQDRQFILSSKKLLLSDSGFYLCAWSLGVGQPQHFGDGTRLSIL.

Only one count was recorded for this clone. This rearrangement joins TRBV2 to TRBJ1-5; 10 bases match TRBD1. This CDR3 has 18 amino acids. Germline V gives CDR1 SNHLY, CDR2 FYNNEI. With 6 bases clipped from V and 0 bases from J, the junction kept 11 bases outside the gene matches. The DNA of the CDR3 is TGTGCCAGCAGAGCGGGACAGGGGTCAGCTTATAGCAATCAGCCCCAGCATTTT. Its translation: CASRAGQGSAYSNQPQHF.

The chain combines TRBV7-9 with TRBJ2-3, with a weak D call TRBD1 (8 bases). V was cut by 8 bases and J by 2 bases, with 14 bases left in between. CDR3 length: 14 amino acids. The germline V gene has CDR1 SEHNR and CDR2 FQNEAQ (reference sequence). The CDR3 is CASRQGRATDTQYF. CDR3 bases: TGTGCCAGCCGACAGGGGAGGGCCACAGATACGCAGTATTTT.

The V gene is TRBV9, the J gene TRBJ1-6; 8 bases match TRBD1. Germline loops: CDR1 SGDLS, CDR2 YYNGEE. This CDR3 comprises 14 residues. Trimming cost V 4 bases and J 10 bases; bases outside gene matches: 7. CDR3 DNA: TGTGCCAGCAGCACAACAGGGGGTAACTCACCCCTCCACTTT. Its protein is CASSTTGGNSPLHF. The variable domain in full, completed from reference TRBV9 and TRBJ1-6, reads DSGVTQTPKHLITATGQRVTLRCSPRSGDLSVYWYQQSLDQGLQFLIQYYNGEERAKGNILERFSAQQFPDLHSELNLSSLELGDSALYFCASSTTGGNSPLHFGNGTRLTVT.

The chain carries TRBV5-6 and TRBJ2-6; no definite D call. Trimming stripped 4 bases from V and 4 bases from J, with 18 bases between. Germline-derived CDR1 and CDR2 are SGHDT and YYEEEE. This CDR3 is 17 amino acids long. The CDR3 DNA reads as TGTGCCAGCAGCCGTCCAGGCCCTAGGTTCGGGGCCAACGTCCTGACTTTC. Protein: CASSRPGPRFGANVLTF. The entire variable domain, with the rest obtained from reference TRBV5-6 and TRBJ2-6, is as follows: DAGVTQSPTHLIKTRGQQVTLRCSPKSGHDTVSWYQQALGQGPQFIFQYYEEEERQRGNFPDRFSGHQFPNYSSELNVNALLLGDSALYLCASSRPGPRFGANVLTFGAGSRLTVL.

This clone occurred a few times. The chain is built from TRBV5-6 and TRBJ2-7; D is perhaps TRBD2 (6 bases). The CDR3 loop spans 14 amino acids. The V end was cut by 1 base, the J end by 8 bases, with 16 bases between. CDR1 and CDR2 from the germline V gene are SGHDT and YYEEEE. The CDR3 sequence: CASSLPGLSDQQYV. Written as DNA, the CDR3 is TGTGCCAGCAGCTTGCCGGGACTCTCTGACCAGCAGTACGTC.

The chain links TRBV25-1 to TRBJ1-4, with D possibly matching TRBD1 (5 bases). The germline V gene encodes CDR1 MGHDK and CDR2 SYGVNS. CDR3 length equals 15 residues. V was cut by 9 bases and J by 2 bases, with 16 bases left in between. The CDR3 DNA reads TGTGCCAGTTCACACGGGGGATTTACTAATGAAAAACTGTTTTTT. Protein: CASSHGGFTNEKLFF. The full variable domain, rest sourced from reference TRBV25-1 and TRBJ1-4, is EADIYQTPRYLVIGTGKKITLECSQTMGHDKMYWYQQDPGMELHLIHYSYGVNSTEKGDLSSESTVSRIRTEHFPLTLESARPSHTSQYLCASSHGGFTNEKLFFGSGTQLSVL.

CDR3 residues: CASSRGRNTEAFF. CDR3 DNA: TGTGCCAGCAGCCGGGGGAGGAACACTGAAGCTTTCTTT. The chain links TRBV9 to TRBJ1-1, with D perhaps matching TRBD1 (5 bases). Per the germline V gene, CDR1 is SGDLS and CDR2 is YYNGEE. The CDR3 is 13 amino acids. V dropped 4 bases and J dropped 1 base, with 8 bases sitting between them.